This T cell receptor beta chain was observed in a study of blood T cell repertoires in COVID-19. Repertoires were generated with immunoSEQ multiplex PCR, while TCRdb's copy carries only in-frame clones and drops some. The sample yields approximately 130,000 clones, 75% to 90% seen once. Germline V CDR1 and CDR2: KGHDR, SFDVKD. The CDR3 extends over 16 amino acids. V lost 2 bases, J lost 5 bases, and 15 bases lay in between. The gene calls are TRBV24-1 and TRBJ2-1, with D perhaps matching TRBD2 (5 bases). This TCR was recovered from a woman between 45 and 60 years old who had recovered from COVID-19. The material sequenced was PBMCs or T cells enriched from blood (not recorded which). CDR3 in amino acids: CATSDSTSLGHNEQFF. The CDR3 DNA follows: TGTGCCACCAGTGATTCTACTAGTTTGGGCCACAATGAGCAGTTCTTC.